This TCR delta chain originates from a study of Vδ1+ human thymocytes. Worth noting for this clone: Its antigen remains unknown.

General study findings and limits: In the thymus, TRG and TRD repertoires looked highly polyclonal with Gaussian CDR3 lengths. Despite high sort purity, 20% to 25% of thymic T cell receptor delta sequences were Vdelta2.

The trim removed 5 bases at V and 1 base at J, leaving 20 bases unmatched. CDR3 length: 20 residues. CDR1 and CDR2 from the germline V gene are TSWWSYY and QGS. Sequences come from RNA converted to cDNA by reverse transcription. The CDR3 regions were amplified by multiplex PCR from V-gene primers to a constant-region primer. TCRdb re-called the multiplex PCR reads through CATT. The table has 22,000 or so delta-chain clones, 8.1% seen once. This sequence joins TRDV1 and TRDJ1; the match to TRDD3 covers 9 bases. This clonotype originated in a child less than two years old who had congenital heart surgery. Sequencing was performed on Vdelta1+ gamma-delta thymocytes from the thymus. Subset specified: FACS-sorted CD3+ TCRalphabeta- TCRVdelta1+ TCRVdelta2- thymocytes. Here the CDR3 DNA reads TGTGCTCTTGGGACCCCTAGTCGGACTCGCACTGGGGGACCCACCGATAAACTCATCTTT. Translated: CALGTPSRTRTGGPTDKLIF.